The clone carrying this T cell receptor (beta chain) is a singleton in its sample. The target antigen is unknown. The authors ran the assay at deep level. Only in-frame clones appear in the TCRdb table, and some are missing; sequencing was by immunoSEQ multiplex PCR. The repertoire holds about 2.4 million clones, with roughly 93% as singletons. These data are taken from a study of shared clonotypes between healthy human individuals. Deletions cut 1 base from V and 7 bases from J, with 8 bases between. Germline V gives CDR1 LGHNA, CDR2 YSLEER. The CDR3 contains 13 residues. Study-level findings and limits: Rarefaction curves obtained for sorted subsets showed sequencing incomplete despite large depth. The naive CD4 repertoires of several donors were compared, and approximately 4.5% of clonotypes were shared.

The chain couples TRBV4-3 to TRBJ2-1; the D is unclear. Sequenced input: naive CD4+ T cells from PBMCs. Subset denoted: CD45RA+ positively selected. The sequence was collected from a man aged 18 to 29 in good health. Some clones in this sample may be carry-over from other donors' samples. This CDR3 reads CASSQVGSNEQFF. The CDR3 DNA sequence: TGCGCCAGCAGCCAAGTCGGGTCTAATGAGCAGTTCTTC.